This T cell receptor (beta chain) was retrieved from a study of T-cell memory formation after mild COVID-19. Findings of the study overall: Contracting CD4+ clones were located mainly in CM and EM, and CD8+ clones in EMRA.

The ends were cut back, 5 bases at V and 3 bases at J, with 20 bases in the middle. Germline CDR1 is LNHNV and CDR2 is YYDKDF (reference sequence). The CDR3 runs to 17 residues. As to this clonotype: Its antigen is undetermined.

The authors produced TCR alpha and TCR beta cDNA libraries with sample barcodes and UMIs by 5'RACE using constant-segment primers. TCRdb re-called the 5' RACE reads through MiXCR, storing one row per CDR3 protein. The table records some 190,000 distinct CDR3 sequences, 16% of them present only once. Sequences were obtained from PBMCs or a T cell subset sorted from them (not recorded which). The receptor's source is an adult woman who had mild COVID-19 (a few samples of this study predate the infection). Cell type and time point are not known. The rearrangement links TRBV15 to TRBJ2-1; either TRBD1 or TRBD2 may supply D (5 bases each). CDR3 nucleotide sequence: TGTGCCACCAGCGGGAGAACGGGGCCGAAAAACTACAATGAGCAGTTCTTC. It is translated as CATSGRTGPKNYNEQFF.